This is a list of T cell receptor beta chains from one sample in a study of blood T cell repertoires in COVID-19. Sequencing was performed with immunoSEQ multiplex PCR; in TCRdb, only in-frame clones are kept and a portion is missing. Counted here are about 82,000 clones, 85% occurring once; the ten biggest clones make up about 18%. Sequencing was performed on peripheral blood. All receptors derive from an elderly man with active or convalescent COVID-19. Each CDR3 is given with its conserved first and last residue. A D gene is named only where the DNA matches it firmly. Size is omitted from some rows. Given values are once, few, many or a class for expanded clones.

clone size	V gene	D gene	J gene	CDR3 protein	CDR3 DNA
.	TRBV24-1	.	TRBJ1-5	CATQAAGHSNQPQHF	TGTGCCACCCAAGCGGCGGGCCATAGCAATCAGCCCCAGCATTTT
.	TRBV18	.	TRBJ1-4	CASSPGQGNEKLFF	TGTGCCAGCTCACCCGGCCAGGGGAATGAAAAACTGTTTTTT
.	TRBV19	.	TRBJ1-2	CASSINAGTYGYTF	TGTGCCAGTAGTATAAATGCCGGGACTTATGGCTACACCTTC
few	TRBV28	TRBD1	TRBJ1-1	CAASGTGYMNTEAFF	TGTGCCGCCAGCGGGACAGGTTACATGAACACTGAAGCTTTCTTT
.	TRBV2	TRBD2	TRBJ2-1	CASSVRTSGGVEQFF	TGTGCCAGCAGTGTTCGGACTAGCGGGGGTGTAGAGCAGTTCTTC
.	TRBV6-5	.	TRBJ1-1	CASSYRGGATEAFF	TGTGCCAGCAGTTATCGGGGTGGCGCCACTGAAGCTTTCTTT
.	TRBV24-1	TRBD2	TRBJ2-3	CATSDLTSGDFIVTQYF	TGTGCCACCAGTGATTTGACTAGCGGGGATTTTATTGTTACGCAGTATTTT
.	TRBV19	TRBD2	TRBJ2-3	CASSIASAGASDTQYF	TGTGCCAGTAGTATAGCGTCAGCGGGAGCGTCAGATACGCAGTATTTT
few	TRBV10-3	.	TRBJ1-1	CAIRQGHGDMNTEAFF	TGTGCCATCAGACAAGGACACGGCGACATGAACACTGAAGCTTTCTTT
.	TRBV28	TRBD1	TRBJ1-6	CASSRRGQINSPLHF	TGTGCCAGCAGTCGTAGGGGACAGATCAATTCACCCCTCCACTTT
.	TRBV6-1	.	TRBJ1-3	CASSVIQITGTHSSGNTIYF	TGTGCCAGCAGTGTCATACAGATAACCGGGACACACAGCTCTGGAAACACCATATATTTT
.	TRBV25-1	.	TRBJ2-1	CASSESRGGFNEQFF	TGTGCCAGCAGTGAATCAAGGGGGGGTTTTAATGAGCAGTTCTTC
.	TRBV3-1/TRBV3-2	.	TRBJ2-2	CASSGLYTGELFF	TGTGCCAGCTCAGGACTTTACACCGGGGAGCTGTTTTTT
.	TRBV5-1	TRBD1	TRBJ1-4	CATTGGTGSNEKLFF	TGCGCCACCACCGGAGGGACAGGGTCGAATGAAAAACTGTTTTTT
.	TRBV7-8	.	TRBJ2-5	CASSLVGLLGETQYF	TGTGCCAGCAGCTTAGTGGGACTTCTAGGAGAGACCCAGTACTTC
.	TRBV13	.	TRBJ2-3	CASSLGGVADTQYF	TGTGCCAGCAGCTTAGGAGGGGTTGCAGATACGCAGTATTTT
.	TRBV4-1	TRBD1	TRBJ2-4	CASSQGPGTGSKNIQYF	TGCGCCAGCAGCCAGGGCCCCGGGACAGGGTCCAAAAACATTCAGTACTTC
.	TRBV25-1	.	TRBJ1-1	CASRGSGNTEAFF	TGTGCCAGCAGAGGATCAGGTAACACTGAAGCTTTCTTT
.	TRBV28	TRBD2	TRBJ2-3	CASLPWGGISTDTQYF	TGTGCCAGTCTTCCCTGGGGGGGGATTAGCACAGATACGCAGTATTTT
.	TRBV19	.	TRBJ1-3	CASSMSGGAGNTIYF	TGTGCCAGTAGTATGTCGGGGGGGGCTGGAAACACCATATATTTT
.	TRBV5-5	.	TRBJ2-6	CASSFYAAGISSGANVLTF	TGTGCCAGCAGCTTTTACGCGGCAGGGATTAGCTCTGGGGCCAACGTCCTGACTTTC
few	TRBV6-5	.	TRBJ1-5	CASGVDRYSNQPQHF	TGTGCCAGCGGGGTGGACAGATATAGCAATCAGCCCCAGCATTTT
few	TRBV3-1/TRBV3-2	.	TRBJ1-5	CASSQGAGEGTQHF	TGTGCCAGCAGCCAAGGTGCAGGGGAAGGAACCCAGCATTTT
.	TRBV28	.	TRBJ2-1	CASSLSTPNNEQFF	TGTGCCAGCAGTTTATCGACACCGAACAATGAGCAGTTCTTC
.	TRBV10-3	.	TRBJ1-3	CAISSQTAGNGNTIYF	TGTGCCATCAGTTCCCAGACCGCGGGAAACGGAAACACCATATATTTT
.	TRBV19	TRBD1	TRBJ1-1	CASSFRDRYAASSEAFF	TGTGCCAGTAGTTTCCGGGACAGGTATGCTGCAAGCTCTGAAGCTTTCTTT
.	TRBV7-9	TRBD1	TRBJ1-5	CASSLGQTGMGPQHF	TGTGCCAGCAGCTTAGGCCAGACAGGGATGGGGCCCCAGCATTTT
.	TRBV7-8	.	TRBJ2-5	CASRESTATVGRETQYF	TGTGCCAGCAGGGAATCGACAGCTACGGTCGGGCGGGAGACCCAGTACTTC
.	TRBV18	TRBD1	TRBJ1-4	CASSRQGDLGEKLFF	TGTGCCAGCTCCCGGCAGGGGGACCTTGGGGAAAAACTGTTTTTT
.	TRBV5-1	TRBD1	TRBJ1-3	CASSSGTVGNTIYF	TGCGCCAGCAGCTCCGGGACAGTCGGAAACACCATATATTTT
.	TRBV5-1	TRBD1	TRBJ1-1	CASSRQGARTEAFF	TGCGCCAGCAGTCGACAGGGGGCGCGGACTGAAGCTTTCTTT
.	TRBV7-2	.	TRBJ1-1	CASSQNTEAFF	TGTGCCAGCAGTCAAAACACTGAAGCTTTCTTT
.	TRBV5-6	TRBD1	TRBJ1-1	CASRTTGVGTEAFF	TGTGCCAGCAGAACAACAGGGGTCGGGACTGAAGCTTTCTTT
.	TRBV7-6	.	TRBJ2-2	CASSRQRLTGELFF	TGTGCCAGCAGCCGCCAGCGGTTAACCGGGGAGCTGTTTTTT
.	TRBV24-1	TRBD2	TRBJ2-3	CATSAKMGLAGSLDTQYF	TGTGCCACCAGTGCTAAGATGGGACTAGCGGGGTCCCTTGATACGCAGTATTTT
once	TRBV27	TRBD1	TRBJ1-1	CASSLRDRGHTEAFF	TGTGCCAGCAGTTTAAGGGACAGGGGACACACTGAAGCTTTCTTT
.	TRBV5-1	TRBD1	TRBJ1-4	CASRSGGNEKLFF	TGCGCCAGCAGATCAGGGGGTAATGAAAAACTGTTTTTT
.	TRBV27	TRBD2	TRBJ2-2	CASSLLAGGPPGELFF	TGTGCCAGCAGTTTATTAGCGGGGGGGCCGCCCGGGGAGCTGTTTTTT
.	TRBV9	TRBD2	TRBJ2-1	CASSVGTSGRFPYNEQFF	TGTGCCAGCAGCGTTGGGACTAGCGGGAGGTTCCCTTACAATGAGCAGTTCTTC
.	TRBV7-8	.	TRBJ2-2	CASSPVRRADRVKLFF	TGTGCCAGCAGCCCAGTCCGGCGAGCGGACCGGGTGAAGCTGTTTTTT
.	TRBV19	TRBD1	TRBJ1-1	CASLTGSGQTEAFF	TGTGCCAGTTTGACAGGGTCGGGCCAAACTGAAGCTTTCTTT
.	TRBV9	TRBD1	TRBJ1-6	CASSVGTGGGYNSPLHF	TGTGCCAGCAGCGTAGGGACAGGGGGCGGATATAATTCACCCCTCCACTTT
few	TRBV24-1	TRBD1	TRBJ1-4	CATSDYSGQGYEKLFF	TGTGCCACCAGTGATTACTCGGGACAGGGGTACGAAAAACTGTTTTTT
.	TRBV6-4	TRBD1	TRBJ2-6	CASNPGQGSGANVLTF	TGTGCCAGCAACCCGGGACAGGGCTCTGGGGCCAACGTCCTGACTTTC
.	TRBV9	TRBD2	TRBJ2-1	CASSVSSGRGNEQFF	TGTGCCAGCAGCGTCAGTAGCGGGAGGGGGAATGAGCAGTTCTTC
few	TRBV10-3	.	TRBJ1-1	CAISGGGYETEAFF	TGTGCCATCAGTGGGGGGGGATATGAGACTGAAGCTTTCTTT
.	TRBV27	TRBD2	TRBJ2-1	CASSPGTSGIEQFF	TGTGCCAGCAGTCCCGGGACTAGCGGAATTGAGCAGTTCTTC
.	TRBV18	.	TRBJ1-1	CASSPPQALSGNTEAFF	TGTGCCAGCTCACCACCACAGGCTTTATCTGGGAACACTGAAGCTTTCTTT
once	TRBV5-4	TRBD2	TRBJ2-3	CASSFRVVAGRQVGTDTQYF	TGTGCCAGCAGCTTCAGGGTGGTAGCGGGGAGGCAGGTAGGAACAGATACGCAGTATTTT
.	TRBV24-1	.	TRBJ1-5	CATSDTTGGGQPQHF	TGTGCCACCAGTGACACGACAGGCGGGGGTCAGCCCCAGCATTTT
few	TRBV6-6	TRBD1	TRBJ1-1	CASSPPPGQATNTEAFF	TGTGCCAGCAGTCCCCCGCCGGGACAGGCCACGAACACTGAAGCTTTCTTT
.	TRBV5-1	TRBD1	TRBJ1-5	CASSLYGTGSDQPQHF	TGCGCCAGCAGCCTCTATGGGACAGGGTCGGATCAGCCCCAGCATTTT